This TCR beta chain was retrieved from a study of molecular identifiers for immune sequencing clone quantification. Germline V gene data show CDR1 as SGHTA and CDR2 as FQGNSA. Trimming stripped 3 bases from V and 4 bases from J, with 14 bases between. The CDR3 loop spans 15 amino acids. CD8+CD4-CCR7+CD45RA+ sorting gave the naive CD8 T cells. Whole-study results and caveats: Over 97% of effector molecules, but under 1% in naive cells, were held by clones with more than 20 RNA copies. One cell's worth of spiked Jurkat TCR RNA was reportedly detectable among 850,000 to 1,000,000 naive cells.

This clonotype has a count of ten or more. Its cognate antigen is unknown. It was with previously described methods and listed TCR primers that bulk TCR libraries were made. TCRdb reprocessed the PCR reads via MiXCR and lists one record per CDR3 protein. The sample contains some 650,000 distinct CDR3 sequences, just under 20% of which appear only once. The sequencing sample was made of naive CD8+ T cells from blood, with Jurkat cell RNA spiked in. As for subset: FACS-sorted CD8+CD4-CCR7+CD45RA+ naive T cells. The clonotype originates from a human donor in good health. Some libraries in this study had Jurkat cell RNA spiked in. The chain carries TRBV7-2 and TRBJ2-3; D call uncertain. CDR3 residues: CASSFGTRTADTQYF. The DNA of the CDR3 is TGTGCCAGCAGCTTTGGAACACGTACCGCAGATACGCAGTATTTT.